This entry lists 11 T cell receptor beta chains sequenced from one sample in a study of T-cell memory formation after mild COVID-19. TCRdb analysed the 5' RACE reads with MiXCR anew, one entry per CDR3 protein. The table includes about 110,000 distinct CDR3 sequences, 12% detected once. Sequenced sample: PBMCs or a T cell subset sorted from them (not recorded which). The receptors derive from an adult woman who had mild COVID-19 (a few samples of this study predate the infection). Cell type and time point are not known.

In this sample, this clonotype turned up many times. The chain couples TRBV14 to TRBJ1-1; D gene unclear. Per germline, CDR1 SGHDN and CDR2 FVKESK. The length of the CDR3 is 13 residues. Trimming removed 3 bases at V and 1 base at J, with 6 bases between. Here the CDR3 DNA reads TGTGCCAGCAGCCAGTGGGGGAACACTGAAGCTTTCTTT. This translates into CASSQWGNTEAFF.

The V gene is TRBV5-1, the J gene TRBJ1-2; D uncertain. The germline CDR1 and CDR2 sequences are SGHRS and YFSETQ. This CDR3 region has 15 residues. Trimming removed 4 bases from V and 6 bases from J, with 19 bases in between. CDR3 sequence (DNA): TGCGCCAGCAGCCCTCAAACCGACGAGTTGCATGGCTACACCTTC. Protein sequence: CASSPQTDELHGYTF.

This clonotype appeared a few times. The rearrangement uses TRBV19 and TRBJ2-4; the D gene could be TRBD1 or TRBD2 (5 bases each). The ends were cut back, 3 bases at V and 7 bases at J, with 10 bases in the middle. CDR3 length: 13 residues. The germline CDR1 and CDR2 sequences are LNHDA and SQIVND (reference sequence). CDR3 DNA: TGTGCCAGTAGTATCGGGGCCTGGAACATTCAGTACTTC. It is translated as CASSIGAWNIQYF.

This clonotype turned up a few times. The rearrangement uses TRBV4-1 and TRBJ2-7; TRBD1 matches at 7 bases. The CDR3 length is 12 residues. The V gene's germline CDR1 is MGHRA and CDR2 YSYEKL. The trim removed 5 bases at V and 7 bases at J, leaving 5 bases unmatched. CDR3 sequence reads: CASSWQGDEQYF. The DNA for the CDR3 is TGCGCCAGCAGCTGGCAGGGGGATGAGCAGTACTTC.

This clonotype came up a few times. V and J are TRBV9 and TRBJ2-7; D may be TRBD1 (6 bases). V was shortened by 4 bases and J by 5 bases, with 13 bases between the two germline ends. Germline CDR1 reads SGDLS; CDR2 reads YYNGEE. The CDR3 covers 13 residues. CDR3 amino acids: CASSTGTPHEQYF. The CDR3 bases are TGTGCCAGCAGCACCGGGACACCCCACGAGCAGTACTTC.

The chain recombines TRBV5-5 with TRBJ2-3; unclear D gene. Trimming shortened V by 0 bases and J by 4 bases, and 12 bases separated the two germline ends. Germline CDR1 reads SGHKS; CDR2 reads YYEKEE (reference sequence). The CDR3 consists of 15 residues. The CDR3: CASSLGYSGADTQYF. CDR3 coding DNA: TGTGCCAGCAGCTTGGGGTATAGTGGGGCAGATACGCAGTATTTT.

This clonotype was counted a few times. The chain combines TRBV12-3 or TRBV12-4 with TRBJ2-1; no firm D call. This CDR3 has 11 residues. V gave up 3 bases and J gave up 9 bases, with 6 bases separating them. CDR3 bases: TGTGCCAGCAGTTTCCGACTTGAGCAGTTCTTC. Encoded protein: CASSFRLEQFF.

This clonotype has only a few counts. This CDR3 reads CASSWSSGVAGGYEQYF. Here the CDR3 DNA reads TGTGCCAGCAGTTGGTCCTCCGGGGTAGCGGGAGGATACGAGCAGTACTTC. This chain joins TRBV6-2 or TRBV6-3 and TRBJ2-7; 10 bases align to TRBD2. The length of the CDR3 is 17 residues. Germline assignment: CDR1 MNHEY and CDR2 SVGEGT. V shed 4 bases, J shed 4 bases, and the junction held 13 bases outside the gene matches.

The DNA for the CDR3 is TGTGCCAGCAGTTACGGCCCGAGAACCTTATCACCCCTCCACTTT. Translated: CASSYGPRTLSPLHF. The V gene is TRBV6-5, the J gene TRBJ1-6; no clear D. V shed 2 bases and J shed 10 bases, with 15 bases lying between them. Germline CDR1 MNHEY, CDR2 SVGAGI. This CDR3 is built from 15 residues.

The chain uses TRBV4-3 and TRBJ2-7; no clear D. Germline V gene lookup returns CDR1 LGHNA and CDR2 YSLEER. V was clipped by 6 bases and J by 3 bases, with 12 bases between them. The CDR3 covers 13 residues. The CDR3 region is CASSSFVGYEQYF. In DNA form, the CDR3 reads TGCGCCAGCAGTTCGTTTGTCGGCTACGAGCAGTACTTC.

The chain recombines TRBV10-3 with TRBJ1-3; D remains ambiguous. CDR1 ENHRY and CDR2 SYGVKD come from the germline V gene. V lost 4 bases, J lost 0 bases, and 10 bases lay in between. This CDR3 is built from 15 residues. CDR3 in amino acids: CAISVEPSSGNTIYF. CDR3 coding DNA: TGTGCCATCAGTGTAGAACCGAGCTCTGGAAACACCATATATTTT.